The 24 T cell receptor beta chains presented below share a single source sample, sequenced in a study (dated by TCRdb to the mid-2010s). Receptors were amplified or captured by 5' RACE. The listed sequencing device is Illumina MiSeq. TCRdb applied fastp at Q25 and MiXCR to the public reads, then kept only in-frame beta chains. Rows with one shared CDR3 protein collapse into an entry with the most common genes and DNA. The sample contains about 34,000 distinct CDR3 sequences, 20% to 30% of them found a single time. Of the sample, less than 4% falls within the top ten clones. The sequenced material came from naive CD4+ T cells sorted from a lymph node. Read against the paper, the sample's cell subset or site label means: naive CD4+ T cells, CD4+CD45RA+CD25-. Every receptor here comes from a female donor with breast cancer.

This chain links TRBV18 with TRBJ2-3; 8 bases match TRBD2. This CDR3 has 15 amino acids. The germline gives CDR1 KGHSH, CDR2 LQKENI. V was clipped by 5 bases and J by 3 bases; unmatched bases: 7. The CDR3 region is CASSSGGRETDTQYF. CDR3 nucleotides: TGTGCCAGCTCATCGGGAGGGAGAGAGACAGATACGCAGTATTTT.

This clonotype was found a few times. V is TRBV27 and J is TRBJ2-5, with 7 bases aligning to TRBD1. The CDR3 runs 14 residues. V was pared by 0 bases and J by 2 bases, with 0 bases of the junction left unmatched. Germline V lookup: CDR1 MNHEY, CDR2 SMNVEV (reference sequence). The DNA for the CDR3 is TGTGCCAGCAGTTTATCGGGACAGCAAGAGACCCAGTACTTC. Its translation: CASSLSGQQETQYF.

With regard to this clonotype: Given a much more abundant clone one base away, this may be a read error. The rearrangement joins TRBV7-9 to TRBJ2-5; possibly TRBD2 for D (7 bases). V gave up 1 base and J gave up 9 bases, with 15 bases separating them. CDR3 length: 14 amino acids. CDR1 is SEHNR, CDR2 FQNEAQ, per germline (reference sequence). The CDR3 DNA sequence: TGTGCCAGCAGCTTAGTAGGCGGGGGCGAGGCCCAGTACTTC. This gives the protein CASSLVGGGEAQYF. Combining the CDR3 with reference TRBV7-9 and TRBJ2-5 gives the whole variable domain DTGVSQNPRHKITKRGQNVTFRCDPISEHNRLYWYRQTLGQGPEFLTYFQNEAQLEKSRLLSDRFSAERPKGSFSTLEIQRTEQGDSAMYLCASSLVGGGEAQYFGPGTRLLVL.

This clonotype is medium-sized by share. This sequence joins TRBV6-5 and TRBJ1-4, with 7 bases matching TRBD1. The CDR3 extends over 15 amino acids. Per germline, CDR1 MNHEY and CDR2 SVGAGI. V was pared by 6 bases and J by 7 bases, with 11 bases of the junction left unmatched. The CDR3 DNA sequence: TGTGCCAGCAGCGCCCGACAGGGCCTTGGTGAAAAACTGTTTTTT. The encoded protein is CASSARQGLGEKLFF.

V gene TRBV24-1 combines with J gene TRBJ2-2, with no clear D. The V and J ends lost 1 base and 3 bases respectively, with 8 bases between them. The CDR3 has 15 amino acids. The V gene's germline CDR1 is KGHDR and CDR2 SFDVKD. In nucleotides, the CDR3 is TGTGCCACCAGTGATTTCCAGATTGACACCGGGGAGCTGTTTTTT. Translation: CATSDFQIDTGELFF.

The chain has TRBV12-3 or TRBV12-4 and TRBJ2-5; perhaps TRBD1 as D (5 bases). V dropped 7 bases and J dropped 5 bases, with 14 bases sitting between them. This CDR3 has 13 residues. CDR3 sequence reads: CASTLMGHETQYF. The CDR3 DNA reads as TGTGCCAGCACCCTTATGGGGCACGAGACCCAGTACTTC.

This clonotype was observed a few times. CDR3 in amino acids: CASSQAIWTSPNYGYTF. CDR3 sequence (DNA): TGCGCCAGCAGCCAAGCAATATGGACATCACCGAACTATGGCTACACCTTC. J is TRBJ1-2 and V is TRBV4-1, with D possibly TRBD1 on 5 matching bases. The CDR3 is 17 amino acids. Trimming removed 1 base at V and 2 bases at J, with 17 bases between. Germline CDR1 reads MGHRA; CDR2 reads YSYEKL.

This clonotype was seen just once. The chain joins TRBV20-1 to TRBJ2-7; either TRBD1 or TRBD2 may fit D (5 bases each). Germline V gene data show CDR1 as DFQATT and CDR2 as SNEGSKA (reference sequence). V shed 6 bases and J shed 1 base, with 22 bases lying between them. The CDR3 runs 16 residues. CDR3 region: CSAEGRAERGSYEQYF. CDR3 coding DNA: TGCAGTGCCGAGGGCAGGGCCGAAAGGGGATCCTACGAGCAGTACTTC.

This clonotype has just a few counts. The CDR3 DNA reads TGTGCCAGCAGTTTCGCGACAAATGTGGGGGAGCAGTACTTC. This encodes CASSFATNVGEQYF. The V call is TRBV12-3 or TRBV12-4, the J call TRBJ2-7; no clear D gene. V lost 3 bases and J lost 7, with 16 bases in between. The CDR3 runs 14 residues.

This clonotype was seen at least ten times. As DNA, the CDR3 is TGCAGTGCCCCGACAGGGGAAGCCTACGAGCAGTACTTC. Translating it yields CSAPTGEAYEQYF. The chain uses TRBV20-1 and TRBJ2-7, with TRBD1 identical over 8 bases. The V and J ends lost 6 bases and 2 bases, in that order; junction bases with no gene match: 6. The CDR3 is 13 residues long. CDR1 and CDR2 (germline): DFQATT, SNEGSKA (reference sequence).

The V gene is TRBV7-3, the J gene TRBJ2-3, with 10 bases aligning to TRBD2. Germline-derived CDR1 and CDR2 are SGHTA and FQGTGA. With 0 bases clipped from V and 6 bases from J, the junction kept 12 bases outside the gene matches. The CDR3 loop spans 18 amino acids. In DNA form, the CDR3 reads TGTGCCAGCAGCTTAACGGGACCAGCGGGAGGGGGGCCTGATACGCAGTATTTT. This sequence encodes CASSLTGPAGGGPDTQYF.

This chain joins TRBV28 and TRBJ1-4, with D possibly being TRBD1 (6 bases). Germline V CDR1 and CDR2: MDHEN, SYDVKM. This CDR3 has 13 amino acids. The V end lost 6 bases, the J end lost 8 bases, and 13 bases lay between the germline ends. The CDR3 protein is CASRKPGQEKLFF. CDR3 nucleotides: TGTGCCAGCAGGAAACCGGGACAAGAAAAACTGTTTTTT.

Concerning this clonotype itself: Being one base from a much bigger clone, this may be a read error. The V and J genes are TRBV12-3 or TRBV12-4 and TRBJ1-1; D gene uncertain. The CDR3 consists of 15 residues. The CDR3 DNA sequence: TGTGCCAGCAGTTCCCGGAGGCGACAACTCACTGGAGCTTTCTTT. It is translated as CASSSRRRQLTGAFF.

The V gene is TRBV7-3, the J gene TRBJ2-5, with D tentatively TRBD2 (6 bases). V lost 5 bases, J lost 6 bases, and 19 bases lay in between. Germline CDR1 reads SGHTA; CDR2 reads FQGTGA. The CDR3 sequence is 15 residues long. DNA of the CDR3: TGTGCCAGCAGCCTTAGCGGTCAGAGCGTAAAGACCCAGTACTTC. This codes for CASSLSGQSVKTQYF. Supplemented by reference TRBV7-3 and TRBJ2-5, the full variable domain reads GAGVSQTPSNKVTEKGKYVELRCDPISGHTALYWYRQSLGQGPEFLIYFQGTGAADDSGLPNDRFFAVRPEGSVSTLKIQRTERGDSAVYLCASSLSGQSVKTQYFGPGTRLLVL.

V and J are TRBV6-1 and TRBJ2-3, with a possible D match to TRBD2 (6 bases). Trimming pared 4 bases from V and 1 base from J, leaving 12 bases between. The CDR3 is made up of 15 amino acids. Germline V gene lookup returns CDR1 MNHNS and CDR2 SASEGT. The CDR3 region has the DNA TGTGCCAGCAGTGCAACATGGGGGGGCACAGATACGCAGTATTTT. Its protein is CASSATWGGTDTQYF.

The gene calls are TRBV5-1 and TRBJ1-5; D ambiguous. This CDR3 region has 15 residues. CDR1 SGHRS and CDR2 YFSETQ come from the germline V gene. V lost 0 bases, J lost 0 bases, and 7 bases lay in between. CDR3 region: CASSLDGPSNQPQHF. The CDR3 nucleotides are TGCGCCAGCAGCTTGGACGGACCTAGCAATCAGCCCCAGCATTTT. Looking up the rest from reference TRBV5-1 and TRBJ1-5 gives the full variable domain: KAGVTQTPRYLIKTRGQQVTLSCSPISGHRSVSWYQQTPGQGLQFLFEYFSETQRNKGNFPGRFSGRQFSNSRSEMNVSTLELGDSALYLCASSLDGPSNQPQHFGDGTRLSIL.

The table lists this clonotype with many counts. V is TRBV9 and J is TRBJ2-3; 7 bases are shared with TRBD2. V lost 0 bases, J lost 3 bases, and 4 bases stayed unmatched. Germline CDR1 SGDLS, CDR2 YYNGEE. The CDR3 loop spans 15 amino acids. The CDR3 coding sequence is TGTGCCAGCAGCGTAGGGGAGGGGTGGACAGATACGCAGTATTTT. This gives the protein CASSVGEGWTDTQYF.

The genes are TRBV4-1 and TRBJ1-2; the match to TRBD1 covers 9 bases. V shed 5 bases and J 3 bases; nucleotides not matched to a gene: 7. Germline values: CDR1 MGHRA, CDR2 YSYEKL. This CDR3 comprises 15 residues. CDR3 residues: CASSRGQGDDYGYTF. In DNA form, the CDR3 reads TGCGCCAGCAGCAGGGGACAGGGAGATGACTATGGCTACACCTTC.

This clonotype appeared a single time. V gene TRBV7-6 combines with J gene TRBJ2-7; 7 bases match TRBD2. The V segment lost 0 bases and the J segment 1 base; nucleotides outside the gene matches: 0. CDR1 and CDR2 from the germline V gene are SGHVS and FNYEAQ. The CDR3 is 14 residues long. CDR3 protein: CASSLARGSYEQYF. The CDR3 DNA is TGTGCCAGCAGCTTAGCGCGGGGGTCCTACGAGCAGTACTTC.

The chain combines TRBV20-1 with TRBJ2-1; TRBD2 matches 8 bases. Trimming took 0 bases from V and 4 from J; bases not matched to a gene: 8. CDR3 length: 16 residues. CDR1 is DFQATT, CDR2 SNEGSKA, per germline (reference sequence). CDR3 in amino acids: CSARDYVTSVYNEQFF. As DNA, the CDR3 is TGCAGTGCTAGAGATTATGTGACTAGCGTTTACAATGAGCAGTTCTTC.

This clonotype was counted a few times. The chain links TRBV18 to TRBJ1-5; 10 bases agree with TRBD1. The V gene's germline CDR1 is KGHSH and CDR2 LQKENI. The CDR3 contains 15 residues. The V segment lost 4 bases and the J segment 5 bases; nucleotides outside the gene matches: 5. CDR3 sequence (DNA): TGTGCCAGCTCACAGACAGGGGGCGAGGATCAGCCCCAGCATTTT. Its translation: CASSQTGGEDQPQHF.

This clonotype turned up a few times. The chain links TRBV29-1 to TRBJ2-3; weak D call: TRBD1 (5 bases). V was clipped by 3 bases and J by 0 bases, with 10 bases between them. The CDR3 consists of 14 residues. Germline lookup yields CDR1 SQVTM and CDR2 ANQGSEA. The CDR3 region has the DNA TGCAGCGTTGAGATCGACAGAAGCACAGATACGCAGTATTTT. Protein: CSVEIDRSTDTQYF.

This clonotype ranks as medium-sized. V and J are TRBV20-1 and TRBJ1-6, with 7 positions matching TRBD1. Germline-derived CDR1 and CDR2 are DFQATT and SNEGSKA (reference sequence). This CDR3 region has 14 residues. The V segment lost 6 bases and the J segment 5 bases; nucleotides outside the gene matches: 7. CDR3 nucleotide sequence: TGCAGTGCATATACAGGGGCGGATAATTCACCCCTCCACTTT. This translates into CSAYTGADNSPLHF.

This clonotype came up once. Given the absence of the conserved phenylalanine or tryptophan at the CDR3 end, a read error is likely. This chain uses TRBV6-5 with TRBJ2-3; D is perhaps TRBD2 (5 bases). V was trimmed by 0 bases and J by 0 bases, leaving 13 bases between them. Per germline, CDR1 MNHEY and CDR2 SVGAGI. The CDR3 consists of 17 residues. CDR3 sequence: CASSYSRGSFSTDTQYL. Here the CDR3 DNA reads TGTGCCAGCAGTTACTCCCGGGGTAGCTTTAGCACAGATACGCAGTATCTT.